This T cell receptor beta chain was recovered during a study of T-cell reconstitution after alpha-beta-depleted transplantation in children. This clonotype was seen a few times. The target antigen is unknown. The ends lost 4 bases at V and 4 bases at J; junction bases unmatched: 3. The CDR3 is 13 amino acids. Per germline, CDR1 ENHRY and CDR2 SYGVKD. Unique molecular identifiers tagged the TCRbeta library. TCRdb re-analysed the PCR reads in MiXCR, keeping a single row per CDR3 protein. Of about a million distinct CDR3 sequences listed, about 29% were seen once; the top ten hold over 25%. Study outcomes and limitations: After transplant, at about two months, alpha-beta T cells were reportedly derived from several hundred expanded graft clones. T-cell numbers and diversity, one year after transplant, stemmed largely from T cells that were newly produced. After transplant, high TCRbeta diversity at day 60 in some patients arose from surviving recipient T cells and thymic progenitors.

V gene TRBV10-3 combines with J gene TRBJ2-5; TRBD1 agrees at 7 bases. This receptor was taken from a boy younger than two who had a stem cell transplant for SCID, so the T cells may come from the graft donor. The sequences come from PBMCs, mostly from graft donor cells, collected 360 days after TCRalphabeta/CD19-depleted stem cell transplant. Written as DNA, the CDR3 is TGTGCCATCAGTGGACAGGGTCCAGAGACCCAGTACTTC. Its protein is CAISGQGPETQYF.